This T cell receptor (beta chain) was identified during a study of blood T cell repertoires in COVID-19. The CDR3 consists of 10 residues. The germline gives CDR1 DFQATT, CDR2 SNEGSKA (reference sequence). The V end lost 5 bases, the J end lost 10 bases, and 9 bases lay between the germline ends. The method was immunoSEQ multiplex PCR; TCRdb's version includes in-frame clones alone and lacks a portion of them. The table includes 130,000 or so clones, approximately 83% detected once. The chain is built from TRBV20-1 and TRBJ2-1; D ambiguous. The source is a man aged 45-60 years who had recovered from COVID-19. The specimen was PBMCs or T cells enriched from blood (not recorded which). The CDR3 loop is CSAPPLEQFF. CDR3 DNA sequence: TGCAGTGCTCCCCCCCTAGAGCAGTTCTTC.